Listed below are T cell receptor beta chains from one sample, sequenced in a study of T cells after yellow fever vaccination. TCRdb re-derived calls from the 5' RACE reads in MiXCR, one entry per CDR3 protein. Among a few hundred thousand distinct CDR3 sequences listed, 15% to 20% were seen once. Specimen: PBMCs, collected 15 days after the yellow fever booster vaccination. All receptors come from a young man who received the YFV17D yellow fever vaccine. Both conserved end residues are part of each CDR3. D genes are given only for firm matches. The listing skips clone size in some rows; elsewhere it reads once, few, many or a size class.

TRBV6-2/TRBV6-3	14	NA	TRBJ1-1	NA	TGTGCCAGCAGTTACTCGGTCGGGGGATCTGAAGCTTTCTTT	CASSYSVGGSEAFF
TRBV5-1	18	few	TRBJ2-3	TRBD2	TGCGCCAGCAGCTTGTGGAACGGGCTAGCGGGAGAAACAGATACGCAGTATTTT	CASSLWNGLAGETDTQYF
TRBV25-1	16	many	TRBJ2-2	TRBD1	TGTGCCAGCAGTGACCCCGGGACAGGGATCACCGGGGAGCTGTTTTTT	CASSDPGTGITGELFF
TRBV7-2	14	few	TRBJ2-1	NA	TGTGCCAGCAGCTTCAGGGACATCCAGGATGAGCAGTTCTTC	CASSFRDIQDEQFF
TRBV5-1	14	NA	TRBJ2-5	NA	TGCGCCAGCAGCTTGGATTCGCAGCAAGAGACCCAGTACTTC	CASSLDSQQETQYF
TRBV7-9	12	NA	TRBJ1-5	NA	TGTGCCAGCAGCTTGGGGAGTCAGCCCCAGCAATTT	CASSLGSQPQQF
TRBV7-9	13	NA	TRBJ1-5	NA	TGTGCCAGCAGCCGCATAGAGACTCAGCCCCAGCATTTT	CASSRIETQPQHF
TRBV12-3/TRBV12-4	14	NA	TRBJ2-7	NA	TGTGCCAGCAGTTTTGAGGGGGGTACCTACGAGCAGTACTTC	CASSFEGGTYEQYF
TRBV7-2	13	few	TRBJ2-3	TRBD2	TGTGCCAGCACCGCGGGAGTGTTAGATACGCAGTATTTT	CASTAGVLDTQYF
TRBV25-1	15	once	TRBJ2-5	TRBD2	TGTGCCAGCAGTTCCCACGGACTAGCGTGGGAGACCCAGTACTTC	CASSSHGLAWETQYF
TRBV7-9	13	few	TRBJ2-1	NA	TGTGCCAGCAGCTTAAGCGGCGGAGATGAGCAGTTCTTC	CASSLSGGDEQFF
TRBV7-2	15	many	TRBJ2-1	TRBD1	TGTGCCAGCAGCTTAGACAGGGGGCTGTACAATGAGCAGTTCTTC	CASSLDRGLYNEQFF
TRBV4-1	15	NA	TRBJ2-7	NA	TGCGCCAGCAGCCAAGCCCTCGGCGGGCCGGACGAGCAGTACTTC	CASSQALGGPDEQYF
TRBV10-3	15	few	TRBJ2-1	TRBD1	TGTGCCATCAGAAATGGACAGGGGTTATACAATGAGCAGTTCTTC	CAIRNGQGLYNEQFF
TRBV12-3/TRBV12-4	18	NA	TRBJ2-1	TRBD1	TGTGCCAGCAGCCTGTGGGGGTCTAGGGGGCAGTCCTACAATGAGCAGTTCTTC	CASSLWGSRGQSYNEQFF
TRBV29-1	14	NA	TRBJ2-3	TRBD2	TGCAGCGTTAGGGGCGGGAGCAGTCCAGATACGCAGTATTTT	CSVRGGSSPDTQYF
TRBV20-1	15	many	TRBJ2-1	NA	TGCAGTGCTAGAGTCATAGCGGCACGCAGGAATGAGCAGTTCTTC	CSARVIAARRNEQFF
TRBV20-1	15	NA	TRBJ2-7	TRBD2	TGCAGTGCTAGAGATGGGACTACTCCTCCTGGGGAGCAGTACTTC	CSARDGTTPPGEQYF
TRBV5-1	16	few	TRBJ1-1	NA	TGCGCCAGCAGCTTGGGCACGACGGGGGCGCCCACTGAAGCTTTCTTT	CASSLGTTGAPTEAFF
TRBV20-1	14	NA	TRBJ1-1	NA	TGCAGTGCTAACCTAGGAGCCGGGAACACTGAAGCTTTCTTT	CSANLGAGNTEAFF
TRBV7-7	14	NA	TRBJ2-5	NA	TGTGCTAGCAGCTCTAGTGCGGGCGGGGAGACCCAGTACTTC	CASSSSAGGETQYF
TRBV6-2/TRBV6-3	15	NA	TRBJ2-1	TRBD2	TGTGCCAGCCGGGTAGCGGGACGCCCCTACAATGAGCAGTTCTTC	CASRVAGRPYNEQFF
TRBV9	15	NA	TRBJ1-5	TRBD1	TGTGCCAGCAGCGTAGGGGGGACAGGGCATCAGCCCCAGCATTTT	CASSVGGTGHQPQHF
TRBV18	15	NA	TRBJ2-6	TRBD1	TGTGCCAGCTCACCGACAGGGCGTGGGGCCAACGTCCTGACTTTC	CASSPTGRGANVLTF
TRBV15	15	few	TRBJ2-5	TRBD2	TGTGCCACCAGCAGAGATCCCGGGAGGGGGGAGACCCAGTACTTC	CATSRDPGRGETQYF
TRBV7-9	16	few	TRBJ2-3	TRBD2	TGTGCCAGCAGCTTACAGGCTAGCGGGAGAATAGATACGCAGTATTTT	CASSLQASGRIDTQYF
TRBV7-2	16	few	TRBJ2-6	NA	TGTGCCAGCAGCTTAGCTGCCGTTCGAGGGGCCAACGTCCTGACTTTC	CASSLAAVRGANVLTF
TRBV6-2/TRBV6-3	16	few	TRBJ2-1	TRBD1	TGTGCCAGCAGTTCCCCCCCCGGACAGGGCGGCAATGAGCAGTTCTTC	CASSSPPGQGGNEQFF
TRBV5-1	14	few	TRBJ2-1	NA	TGCGCCAGCAGCTTGGCGGGGTTTCGGGATGAGCAGTTCTTC	CASSLAGFRDEQFF
TRBV7-9	17	NA	TRBJ2-5	NA	TGTGCCAGCAGCTTGCAGACAGGAAGGGCCCCCCAAGAGACCCAGTACTTC	CASSLQTGRAPQETQYF
TRBV20-1	17	once	TRBJ2-1	TRBD2	TGCAGTGCTAGAGATGGGGGCGGGAGGGCCGTCTACAATGAGCAGTTCTTC	CSARDGGGRAVYNEQFF
TRBV6-1	16	NA	TRBJ2-1	TRBD2	TGTGCCAGCAGTCCTATACGAGCGGGAGCAGATGGTGAGCAGTTCTTC	CASSPIRAGADGEQFF
TRBV20-1	17	few	TRBJ2-3	TRBD2	TGCAGTGCTAGAGTGGCGGGAGGGCATGGGGGCACAGATACGCAGTATTTT	CSARVAGGHGGTDTQYF
TRBV5-8	15	few	TRBJ1-1	NA	TGTGCCAGCAGACCCCAGGGGCCAGGGAACACTGAAGCTTTCTTT	CASRPQGPGNTEAFF
TRBV29-1	13	NA	TRBJ1-5	NA	TGCAGCGTTGGGGCAGGAGTCAATCAGCCCCAGCATTTT	CSVGAGVNQPQHF
TRBV11-2	15	NA	TRBJ2-6	NA	TGTGCCAGCAGCTTACAGCACTCTGGGGCCAACGTCCTGACTTTC	CASSLQHSGANVLTF
TRBV7-3	16	few	TRBJ2-3	TRBD2	TGTGCCAGCAGCCCCATAGCGGGAGAGGGCACAGATACGCAGTATTTT	CASSPIAGEGTDTQYF
TRBV4-2	15	NA	TRBJ2-2	NA	TGTGCCAGCAGCCAAGAGGGATCTCAATCCGGGGAGCTGTTTTTT	CASSQEGSQSGELFF
TRBV20-1	14	NA	TRBJ2-7	TRBD1	TGCAGTGGTACCCGCGGACAGGGGGCCTACGAGCAGTACTTC	CSGTRGQGAYEQYF
TRBV12-3/TRBV12-4	16	many	TRBJ2-7	TRBD2	TGTGCCAGCAGTTCCAATATAGCGGGAGGGACCTACGAGCAGTACTTC	CASSSNIAGGTYEQYF
TRBV28	11	few	TRBJ2-5	NA	TGTGCCAGCTGTACACAAGAGACCCAGTACTTC	CASCTQETQYF
TRBV15	15	NA	TRBJ2-1	TRBD2	TGTGCCACCAGCAGCAGGGGTAGCGGGAGGAATGAGCAGTTCTTC	CATSSRGSGRNEQFF
TRBV29-1	14	few	TRBJ2-1	TRBD2	TGCAGCGTTGAAGGACAGCGGGGGGGGGATGAGCAGTTCTTC	CSVEGQRGGDEQFF
TRBV7-2	17	few	TRBJ2-7	TRBD2	TGTGCCAGCAGCCGAGCGGGGTTGGTAGCGGGAGACTACGAGCAGTACTTC	CASSRAGLVAGDYEQYF
TRBV19	14	NA	TRBJ2-1	NA	TGTGCCAGTAGTATAGGTAGCTCCTACAATGAGCAGTTCTTC	CASSIGSSYNEQFF
TRBV5-1	13	NA	TRBJ2-2	NA	TGCGCCAGCAGCATGCAGGGCACCGGGGAGCTGTTTTTT	CASSMQGTGELFF
TRBV24-1	14	few	TRBJ2-1	NA	TGTGCCACCAGTGATCGGCAGTATGGCAATGAGCAGTTCTTC	CATSDRQYGNEQFF
TRBV27	13	NA	TRBJ2-7	NA	TGTGCCAGCAGTTCAACCCCCCACTACGAGCAGTACTTC	CASSSTPHYEQYF